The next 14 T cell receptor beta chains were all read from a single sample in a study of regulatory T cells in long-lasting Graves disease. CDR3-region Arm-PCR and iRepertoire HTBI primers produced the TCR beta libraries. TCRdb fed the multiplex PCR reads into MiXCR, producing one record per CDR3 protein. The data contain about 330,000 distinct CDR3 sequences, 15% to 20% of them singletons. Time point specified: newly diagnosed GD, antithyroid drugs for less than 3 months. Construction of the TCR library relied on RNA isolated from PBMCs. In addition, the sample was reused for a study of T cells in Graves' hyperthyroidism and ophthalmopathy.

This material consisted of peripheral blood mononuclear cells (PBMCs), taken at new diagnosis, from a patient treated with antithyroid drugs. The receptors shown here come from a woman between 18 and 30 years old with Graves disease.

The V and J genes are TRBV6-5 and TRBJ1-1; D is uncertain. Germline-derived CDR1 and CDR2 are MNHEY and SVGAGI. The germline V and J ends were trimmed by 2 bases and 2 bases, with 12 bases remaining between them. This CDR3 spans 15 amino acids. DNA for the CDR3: TGTGCCAGCAGTTACACGACGGGAGACAACACTGAAGCTTTCTTT. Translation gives CASSYTTGDNTEAFF.

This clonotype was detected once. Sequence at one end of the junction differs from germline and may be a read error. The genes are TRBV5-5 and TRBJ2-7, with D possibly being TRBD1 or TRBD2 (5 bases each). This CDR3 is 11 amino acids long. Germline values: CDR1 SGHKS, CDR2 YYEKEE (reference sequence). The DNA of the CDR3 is TGCGCCAGCAGCCCGGGACCCAAGCAGTACTTC. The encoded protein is CASSPGPKQYF.

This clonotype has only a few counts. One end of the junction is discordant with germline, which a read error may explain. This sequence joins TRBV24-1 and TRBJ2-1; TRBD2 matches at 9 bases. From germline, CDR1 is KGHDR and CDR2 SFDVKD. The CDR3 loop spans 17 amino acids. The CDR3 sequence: CASSEGSRLAEGDEQFF. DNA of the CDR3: TGTGCCAGCAGTGAAGGGAGCCGACTAGCGGAAGGGGATGAGCAGTTCTTC.

CDR3 residues: CASSVGLAGEWEQYF. CDR3 DNA: TGTGCCAGCAGCGTCGGACTAGCGGGGGAATGGGAGCAGTACTTC. The chain combines TRBV6-2 or TRBV6-3 with TRBJ2-7; 13 bases map to TRBD2. Germline V CDR1 and CDR2: MNHEY, SVGEGT. The CDR3 has 15 residues. Unmatched junction bases numbered 9, after V lost 6 bases and J lost 7 bases.

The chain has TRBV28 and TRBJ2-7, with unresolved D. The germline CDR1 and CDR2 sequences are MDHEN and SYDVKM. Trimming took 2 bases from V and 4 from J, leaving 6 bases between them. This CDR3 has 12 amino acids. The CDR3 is CASSLPDYEQYF. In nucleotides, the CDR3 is TGTGCCAGCAGTTTACCCGATTACGAGCAGTACTTC.

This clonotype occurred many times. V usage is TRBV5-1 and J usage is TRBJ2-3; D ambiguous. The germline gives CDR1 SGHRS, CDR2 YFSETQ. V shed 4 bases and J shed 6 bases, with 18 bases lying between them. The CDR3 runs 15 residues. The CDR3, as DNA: TGCGCCAGCAGCCCCATGGGCGCAGGCCCGGATACGCAGTATTTT. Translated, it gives CASSPMGAGPDTQYF.

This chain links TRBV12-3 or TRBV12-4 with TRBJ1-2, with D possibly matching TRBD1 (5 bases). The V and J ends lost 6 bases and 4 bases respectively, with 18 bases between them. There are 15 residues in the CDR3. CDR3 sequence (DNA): TGTGCCAGCAGACCGCAGGGATTATCGTCCTATGGCTACACCTTC. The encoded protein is CASRPQGLSSYGYTF.

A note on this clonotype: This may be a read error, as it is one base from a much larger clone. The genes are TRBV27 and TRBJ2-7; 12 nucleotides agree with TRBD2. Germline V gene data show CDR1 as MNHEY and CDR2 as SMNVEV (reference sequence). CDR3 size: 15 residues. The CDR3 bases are TGTGCCAGCGGTTTGACTAGCGGGGGAACCTACGAGCAGTACTTC. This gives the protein CASGLTSGGTYEQYF.

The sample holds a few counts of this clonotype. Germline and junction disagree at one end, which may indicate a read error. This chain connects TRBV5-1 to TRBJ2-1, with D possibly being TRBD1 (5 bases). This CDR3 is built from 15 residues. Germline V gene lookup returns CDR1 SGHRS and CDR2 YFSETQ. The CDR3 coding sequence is TGCGCCAGCAGCTTGGACAGGAGCTCCTACAATGAGCAGCTCTTC. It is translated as CASSLDRSSYNEQLF.

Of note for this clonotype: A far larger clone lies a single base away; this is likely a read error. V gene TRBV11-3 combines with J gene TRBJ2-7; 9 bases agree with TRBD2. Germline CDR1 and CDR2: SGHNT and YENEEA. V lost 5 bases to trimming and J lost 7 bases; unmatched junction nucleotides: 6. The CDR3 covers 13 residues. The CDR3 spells CASSPLAGDEQYF. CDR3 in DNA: TGTGCCAGCAGCCCACTAGCGGGTGATGAGCAGTACTTC.

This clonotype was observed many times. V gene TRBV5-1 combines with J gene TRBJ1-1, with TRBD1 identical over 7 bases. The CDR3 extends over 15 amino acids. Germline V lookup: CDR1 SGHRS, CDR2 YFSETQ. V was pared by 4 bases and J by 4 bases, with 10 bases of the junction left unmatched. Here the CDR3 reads CASSPGQPRGTEAFF. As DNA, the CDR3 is TGCGCCAGCAGCCCGGGACAGCCCAGGGGCACTGAAGCTTTCTTT.

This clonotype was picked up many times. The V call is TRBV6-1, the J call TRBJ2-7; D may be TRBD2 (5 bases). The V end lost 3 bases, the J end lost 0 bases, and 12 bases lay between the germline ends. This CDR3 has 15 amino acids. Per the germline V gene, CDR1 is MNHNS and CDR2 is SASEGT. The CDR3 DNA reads TGTGCCAGCAGTGAGCGGGCAGACGACTCCTACGAGCAGTACTTC. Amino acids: CASSERADDSYEQYF.

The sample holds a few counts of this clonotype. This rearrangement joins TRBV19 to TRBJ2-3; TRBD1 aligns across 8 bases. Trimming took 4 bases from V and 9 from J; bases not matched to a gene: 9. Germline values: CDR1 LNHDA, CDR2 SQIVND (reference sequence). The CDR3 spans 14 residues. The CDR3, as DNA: TGTGCCAGTAGTACAACTCGACAGGGGACCACGCAGTATTTT. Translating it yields CASSTTRQGTTQYF.

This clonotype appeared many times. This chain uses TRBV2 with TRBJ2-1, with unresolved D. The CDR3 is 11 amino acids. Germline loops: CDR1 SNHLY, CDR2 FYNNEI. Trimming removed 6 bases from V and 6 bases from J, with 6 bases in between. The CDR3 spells CASRRLNEQFF. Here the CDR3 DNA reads TGTGCCAGCAGGCGACTCAATGAGCAGTTCTTC.